The 17 T cell receptor beta chains listed next were all sequenced from one sample in a study of T cells in Graves' hyperthyroidism and ophthalmopathy. Amplification of TCR beta CDR3 regions used RNA as the template. When the TCR CDR3 underwent first-round RT-PCR, the HTBI primer set was used. TCRdb ran MiXCR on the multiplex PCR reads and lists one entry per CDR3 protein. The sample lists around 580,000 distinct CDR3 sequences, 40% to 55% occurring once. What was sequenced was peripheral blood or thyroid tissue (not recorded which). The origin of the receptors is a young woman with Graves' hyperthyroidism.

This clonotype showed up many times. The chain combines TRBV2 with TRBJ2-3; D not resolved. Germline V CDR1 and CDR2: SNHLY, FYNNEI. The CDR3 extends over 15 amino acids. Trimming cost V 4 bases and J 1 base, with 12 bases left between them. The CDR3 DNA sequence: TGTGCCAGCAGTGGTAGGGTCCGGCGCACAGATACGCAGTATTTT. It yields the protein CASSGRVRRTDTQYF.

This clonotype was detected ten times or more. J is TRBJ2-7 and V is TRBV20-1; D call uncertain. Germline V gives CDR1 DFQATT, CDR2 SNEGSKA (reference sequence). Between the trimmed V and J ends, which lost 3 bases and 0 bases, there was a span of 9 bases. This CDR3 is 13 amino acids long. CDR3 in amino acids: CSARGGYSYEQYF. The CDR3 DNA is TGCAGTGCTAGGGGCGGTTACTCCTACGAGCAGTACTTC.

In this sample, this clonotype turned up many times. The chain couples TRBV6-5 to TRBJ2-7; D possibly corresponds to TRBD2 (6 bases). Per the germline V gene, CDR1 is MNHEY and CDR2 is SVGAGI. The V gene lost 2 bases and the J gene lost 4 bases, with 9 bases spanning the gap. The CDR3 is made up of 13 amino acids. CDR3 residues: CASSYPGDYEQYF. The CDR3 nucleotides are TGTGCCAGCAGTTACCCGGGAGATTACGAGCAGTACTTC.

This chain uses TRBV20-1 with TRBJ2-1; D is ambiguous. Between the trimmed V and J ends, which lost 3 bases and 1 base, there was a span of 10 bases. The CDR3 covers 14 residues. Germline loops: CDR1 DFQATT, CDR2 SNEGSKA (reference sequence). The chain's CDR3 is CSASKTISYNEQFF. CDR3 bases: TGCAGTGCTAGCAAGACGATATCCTACAATGAGCAGTTCTTC.

This clonotype was seen more than once but under ten times. The V gene is TRBV7-9, the J gene TRBJ2-3, with TRBD2 matching over 7 bases. The CDR3 is 16 amino acids. The V gene's germline CDR1 is SEHNR and CDR2 FQNEAQ (reference sequence). With V trimmed by 5 bases and J by 1 base, 9 bases remained unmatched. CDR3 nucleotides: TGTGCCAGCAGCGGGGTCGGGGGGTTCGGCACAGATACGCAGTATTTT. Translation gives CASSGVGGFGTDTQYF.

This clonotype has only a few counts. The CDR3 loop reads CASSPRLLAGVYEQYF. As DNA, the CDR3 is TGTGCCAGCAGCCCCCGCTTACTAGCGGGAGTCTACGAGCAGTACTTC. The chain uses TRBV3-1 and TRBJ2-7, with TRBD2 matching 11 bases. The CDR3 totals 16 residues. The V gene end was trimmed by 4 bases and the J gene end by 3 bases; junction bases not matched to a gene: 8. In germline, CDR1 is LGHDT, CDR2 YNNKEL (reference sequence).

A word on this clonotype: Since a much larger clone is just one base distant, this may be a read error. The rearrangement uses TRBV10-1 and TRBJ1-2; 7 bases fit TRBD1. This CDR3 is built from 14 residues. Germline V gene sequence: CDR1 WNHNN, CDR2 SYGVQD (reference sequence). CDR3: CASSIRGQNYGYTF. The CDR3 DNA reads as TGTGCCAGCAGTATCCGGGGACAGAACTATGGCTACACCTTC.

The chain links TRBV5-5 to TRBJ2-1, with D possibly called TRBD1 or TRBD2 (6 bases each). Germline V lookup: CDR1 SGHKS, CDR2 YYEKEE (reference sequence). This CDR3 has 14 amino acids. V was trimmed by 6 bases and J by 7 bases, leaving 17 bases between them. CDR3 bases: TGTGCCAGCACCTATGGAGGGGGACGGAATGAGCAGTTCTTC. It specifies CASTYGGGRNEQFF.

This clonotype was seen at least ten times. The chain joins TRBV10-3 to TRBJ1-1; D uncertain. Germline CDR1 ENHRY, CDR2 SYGVKD. The CDR3 covers 13 residues. Trimming took off 4 bases at V and 1 base at J, with 7 bases between the two ends. CDR3: CAISARANTEAFF. DNA of the CDR3: TGTGCCATCAGTGCGAGGGCGAACACTGAAGCTTTCTTT.

The V gene is TRBV2, the J gene TRBJ1-3; tentative D call: TRBD1 (5 bases). Germline CDR1 is SNHLY and CDR2 is FYNNEI. This CDR3 spans 15 amino acids. V was pared by 7 bases and J by 8 bases, with 21 bases between. CDR3 coding DNA: TGTGCCAGCAATCTCGGACAATCTGATGGCTACACCATATATTTT. Protein: CASNLGQSDGYTIYF. The full variable domain, in which reference TRBV2 and TRBJ1-3 provide the parts outside the CDR3, is EPEVTQTPSHQVTQMGQEVILRCVPISNHLYFYWYRQILGQKVEFLVSFYNNEISEKSEIFDDQFSVERPDGSNFTLKIRSTKLEDSAMYFCASNLGQSDGYTIYFGEGSWLTVV.

The chain recombines TRBV15 with TRBJ1-4, with 9 bases that match TRBD1. This CDR3 has 17 residues. V shed 3 bases and J 6 bases; nucleotides not matched to a gene: 11. Germline CDR1 is LNHNV and CDR2 is YYDKDF (reference sequence). CDR3 protein: CATSSDLAGQGHEKLFF. The DNA for the CDR3 is TGTGCCACCAGCAGCGACCTAGCGGGACAGGGCCATGAAAAACTGTTTTTT.

In the case of this clonotype: The junction departs from the called germline gene at one end, perhaps through a read error. The V and J genes are TRBV19 and TRBJ2-2; tentatively, D is TRBD1 (6 bases). The CDR3 has 15 amino acids. The germline V gene has CDR1 LNHDA and CDR2 SQIVND (reference sequence). The CDR3 region has the DNA TGTGCCAGTAGTGGGATGGGGGCGAACACCGGGAAGCTGTTTTTT. Protein: CASSGMGANTGKLFF.

There are a few counts of this clonotype. The CDR3 nucleotides are TGCAGCGTTGGCGCAGGGGAGGTCACTGAAGCTTTCTTT. Protein product: CSVGAGEVTEAFF. This sequence joins TRBV29-1 and TRBJ1-1, with D tentatively TRBD1 (6 bases). Between the trimmed V and J ends, which lost 4 bases and 4 bases, there was a span of 13 bases. The CDR3 is made up of 13 amino acids. CDR1 SQVTM and CDR2 ANQGSEA come from the germline V gene.

The chain has TRBV29-1 and TRBJ1-1; possibly TRBD1 for D (6 bases). V shed 8 bases and J shed 3 bases, with 19 bases lying between them. Germline V gene data show CDR1 as SQVTM and CDR2 as ANQGSEA. The CDR3 consists of 14 residues. CDR3 sequence (DNA): TGCAGCATACAACGGACAGCCTCGGACACTGAAGCTTTCTTT. It codes for CSIQRTASDTEAFF.

The chain is built from TRBV4-1 and TRBJ1-5, with D possibly TRBD1 on 6 matching bases. Germline V lookup: CDR1 MGHRA, CDR2 YSYEKL. The CDR3 extends over 16 amino acids. V shed 2 bases and J shed 0 bases, with 11 bases lying between them. The CDR3 protein is CASSQNREYSNQPQHF. DNA for the CDR3: TGCGCCAGCAGCCAAAACAGGGAATATAGCAATCAGCCCCAGCATTTT.

The chain couples TRBV2 to TRBJ2-2; TRBD1 aligns across 7 bases. Trimming cost V 5 bases and J 3 bases; bases outside gene matches: 3. The germline V gene has CDR1 SNHLY and CDR2 FYNNEI. The CDR3 extends over 14 amino acids. This chain's CDR3 is CASSFGTDTGELFF. The DNA of the CDR3 is TGTGCCAGCAGTTTCGGGACAGACACCGGGGAGCTGTTTTTT.

This clonotype was found many times. The CDR3 loop reads CASSLAQRNTEAFF. In nucleotides, the CDR3 is TGTGCCAGCAGCTTAGCCCAGAGGAACACTGAAGCTTTCTTT. The V gene is TRBV7-2, the J gene TRBJ1-1; no clear D. The V and J ends lost 0 bases and 1 base respectively, with 6 bases between them. The CDR3 covers 14 residues. Looked up from germline, CDR1 is SGHTA and CDR2 is FQGNSA.